This passage covers 14 T cell receptor beta chains from one sample sequenced in a study of T cell responses to AZD1222 COVID-19 vaccine. Assay: immunoSEQ multiplex PCR; the TCRdb copy retains only in-frame clones and omits some. The sample shows around 63,000 clones, over 75% of them seen only once. The sequences come from peripheral blood, collected on day 0 of AZD1222 vaccination. These receptor sequences come from an adult in good health.

The chain is built from TRBV7-3 and TRBJ2-1; D possibly corresponds to TRBD2 (7 bases). The CDR3 is 13 residues long. V was trimmed by 6 bases and J by 10 bases, leaving 16 bases between them. Germline-derived CDR1 and CDR2 are SGHTA and FQGTGA. The CDR3 is CASSLGQRDEQFF. In nucleotides, the CDR3 is TGTGCCAGCAGTCTTGGACAGCGGGACGAGCAGTTCTTC.

This chain links TRBV15 with TRBJ2-5, with D possibly being TRBD2 (6 bases). The CDR3 has 12 residues. Trimming shortened V by 1 base and J by 7 bases, and 7 bases separated the two germline ends. The germline V gene has CDR1 LNHNV and CDR2 YYDKDF (reference sequence). CDR3 DNA sequence: TGTGCCACCAGCAGAGGGAGGGCGACCCAGTACTTC. It codes for CATSRGRATQYF.

The chain links TRBV5-5 to TRBJ2-7; a possible D gene is TRBD1 (5 bases). CDR3 length equals 14 residues. Germline assignment: CDR1 SGHKS and CDR2 YYEKEE (reference sequence). Trimming took off 0 bases at V and 7 bases at J, with 14 bases between the two ends. The CDR3 DNA sequence: TGTGCCAGCAGCTTGGGTGCAGGGATGATAGAGCAGTACTTC. Its translation is CASSLGAGMIEQYF.

The rearrangement joins TRBV3-1 (or the pseudogene TRBV3-2) to TRBJ2-5, with D perhaps matching TRBD2 (7 bases). CDR1 is LGHDT and CDR2 is YNNKEL in the germline V gene (reference sequence). The CDR3 is 13 residues long. Trimming removed 5 bases at V and 5 bases at J, with 12 bases between. In DNA, the CDR3 is TGTGCCAGCAGCGGGGGGGCCAGGGAGACCCAGTACTTC. This translates into CASSGGARETQYF.

The chain has TRBV21-1 and TRBJ2-1; the D segment call TRBD1 is taken from the table without a DNA check. TRBV21-1 is shown as a pseudogene. The CDR3 is 20 residues long. CDR3 sequence reads: CASSTPRVTGNPSSYNEQFF. In DNA form, the CDR3 reads TGTGCCAGCAGCACACCCCGTGTGACAGGGAACCCAAGCTCCTACAATGAGCAGTTCTTC.

The genes are TRBV19 and TRBJ1-2; the D is unclear. Germline loops: CDR1 LNHDA, CDR2 SQIVND (reference sequence). The CDR3 totals 12 residues. Trimming stripped 7 bases from V and 0 bases from J, with 6 bases between. The CDR3 here is CASTRANYGYTF. CDR3 sequence (DNA): TGTGCCAGTACGAGAGCTAACTATGGCTACACCTTC.

This clone was recorded only once. V is TRBV10-3 and J is TRBJ2-5; 9 nucleotides line up with TRBD1. This CDR3 comprises 15 residues. The germline gives CDR1 ENHRY, CDR2 SYGVKD. The J segment lost 1 base and the V segment lost 2 bases, leaving 2 bases of the junction unmatched. The CDR3 region is CAISELGQGQETQYF. The CDR3 DNA reads TGTGCCATCAGTGAGCTGGGACAGGGCCAAGAGACCCAGTACTTC.

J is TRBJ1-6 and V is TRBV3-1 (or the pseudogene TRBV3-2); a weak D match, TRBD1 (6 bases). Trimming cost V 1 base and J 7 bases, with 11 bases left between them. The CDR3 is 15 amino acids. Germline-derived CDR1 and CDR2 are LGHDT and YNNKEL (reference sequence). The DNA for the CDR3 is TGTGCCAGCAGCCAAGGACAGGCGAACAATTCACCCCTCCACTTT. Translated: CASSQGQANNSPLHF.

This sequence joins TRBV28 and TRBJ1-5; D is ambiguous. This CDR3 has 15 amino acids. Between the trimmed V and J ends, which lost 6 bases and 0 bases, there was a span of 12 bases. From germline, CDR1 is MDHEN and CDR2 SYDVKM. DNA for the CDR3: TGTGCCAGCAGGGTTTGGGGAGATAGCAATCAGCCCCAGCATTTT. Its protein product is CASRVWGDSNQPQHF.

The chain employs TRBV28 and TRBJ1-3; D not resolved. The CDR3 spans 17 residues. Looked up from germline, CDR1 is MDHEN and CDR2 is SYDVKM. V lost 1 base and J lost 0, with 13 bases in between. In DNA form, the CDR3 reads TGTGCCAGCAGTTTATCAGTTGGGCGGAACTCTGGAAACACCATATATTTT. Protein sequence: CASSLSVGRNSGNTIYF.

The gene calls are TRBV5-8 and TRBJ2-1; D is unclear. V lost 1 base to trimming and J lost 9 bases, with 8 bases between them. The germline V gene encodes CDR1 SGHTS and CDR2 YDEGEE. This CDR3 comprises 12 residues. The CDR3 loop reads CASSLNSAEQFF. The CDR3 nucleotides read TGTGCCAGCAGCTTGAATTCGGCTGAGCAGTTCTTC.

This clone was recorded only once. The chain has TRBV18 and TRBJ1-4; TRBD1 is a possible D gene (6 bases). The CDR3 is 16 residues long. The germline V and J ends were trimmed by 0 bases and 8 bases, with 16 bases remaining between them. CDR1 is KGHSH, CDR2 LQKENI, per germline. CDR3 nucleotide sequence: TGTGCCAGCTCACCACCCCGGGGGGCAGCGGACGAAAAACTGTTTTTT. Amino acids: CASSPPRGAADEKLFF. The whole variable domain, filled in from reference TRBV18 and TRBJ1-4, reads NAGVMQNPRHLVRRRGQEARLRCSPMKGHSHVYWYRQLPEEGLKFMVYLQKENIIDESGMPKERFSAEFPKEGPSILRIQQVVRGDSAAYFCASSPPRGAADEKLFFGSGTQLSVL.

This clone appeared once. The chain links TRBV20-1 to TRBJ1-5, with D maybe TRBD1 (6 bases). In germline, CDR1 is DFQATT, CDR2 SNEGSKA (reference sequence). CDR3 length equals 16 residues. Trimming pared 6 bases from V and 3 bases from J, leaving 21 bases between. CDR3 sequence (DNA): TGCAGTGCGAGTAATGAGGCGGGACACAACAATCAGCCCCAGCATTTT. Its protein product is CSASNEAGHNNQPQHF.

The rearrangement uses TRBV4-2 and TRBJ2-7, with D uncertain. Germline assignment: CDR1 LGHNA and CDR2 YNFKEQ. Trimming left V 5 bases short and J 2 bases short, with 7 bases between. This CDR3 has 12 amino acids. For the CDR3, the DNA is TGTGCCAGCAGCAGAACGCCCTACGAGCAGTACTTC. This encodes CASSRTPYEQYF.